Included here is one T cell receptor beta chain sequence, with context. Its target is not known. TCRdb recomputed calls from the reads with MiXCR, one row per CDR3 protein. The sample has about 500,000 distinct CDR3 sequences, roughly 34% seen once. The CDR3 is 23 residues long. Germline V gene data show CDR1 as SEHNR and CDR2 as FQNEAQ (reference sequence). Trimming cost V 6 bases and J 0 bases, with 36 bases left between them. These data come from a study of T cell repertoires in cytomegalovirus infection. Across the study: Well-studied HLA-B-restricted epitopes and recently identified HLA-C-restricted epitopes of CMV were both used in the study. CMV infection plus the matching HLA type was flagged by public TCR beta signatures.

Study observations and caveats: CMV-specific HLA-C-restricted TCR beta clonotypes dominated the ex vivo response. Cumulative public TCR beta family frequency identified carriers of CMV plus the relevant HLA.

V is TRBV7-9 and J is TRBJ2-4; a weak D match, TRBD2 (6 bases). The receptor was derived from a human donor in good health (CMV status not recorded). Some clones in this sample may be carry-over from other donors' samples. The source was cultured PBMCs, collected from culture after CMV antigen stimulation. CDR3 DNA: TGTGCCAGCAGTTCCCGATTTTACGGGAGAGAAGTCAGTCCCCCTCTAGCCAAAAACATTCAGTACTTC. Translated, it gives CASSSRFYGREVSPPLAKNIQYF.